This T cell receptor beta chain was retrieved from a study of graft-versus-host responses after intestinal transplantation. Study context: Tacrolimus and steroids were given for about 3 years to all recipients after anti-thymocyte globulin induction.

The data were produced by immunoSEQ multiplex PCR, yet TCRdb's version contains in-frame clones alone and is incomplete. Among 11,000 to 15,000 clones listed, around two thirds were seen once. This clone turned up a few times. Graft tissue processing released intraepithelial and lamina propria lymphocytes. Material: ileum tissue, obtained 16 days after intestinal transplant. This clonotype was obtained from a human patient who received an intestinal transplant, so some T cells may come from the graft donor.

CDR3 sequence reads: CASSWIGGTNYEQYF. The CDR3 coding sequence is TGTGCCAGCAGTTGGATCGGGGGGACCAATTACGAGCAGTACTTC. J is TRBJ2-7 and V is TRBV6-5, with 7 positions matching TRBD2. Germline-derived CDR1 and CDR2 are MNHEY and SVGAGI. This CDR3 region has 15 residues. J was trimmed by 4 bases and V by 4 bases; bases with no gene match: 10.